The sequence of this TCR beta chain was determined in a study of tumor and adjacent non-tumor tissue in lung cancer. The study's findings and limits: Significantly higher TCR diversity was found in tumor than normal lung.

RNA was extracted from bulk tissue without any cell sorting. A modified ARM-PCR protocol with three rounds of nested PCR amplified TCRbeta. TCRdb passed the multiplex PCR reads through MiXCR, listing each CDR3 protein once. The sample has 110,000 or so distinct CDR3 sequences; roughly 74% are singletons. V was clipped by 1 base and J by 2 bases, with 17 bases between them. In germline, CDR1 is LGHNA, CDR2 YSLEER. This CDR3 comprises 17 residues. Turning to this clonotype: Its antigen is unknown.

The TCR sequence derives from a woman between 55 and 75 years old with non-small cell lung cancer. The chain couples TRBV4-3 to TRBJ2-5, with D unclear. Sequencing was carried out using lung tumor tissue. The CDR3: CASSQVFCDRLQETQYF. Here the CDR3 DNA reads TGCGCCAGCAGCCAAGTGTTCTGTGATAGGTTGCAAGAGACCCAGTACTTC.